A single sample is the source of the 14 T cell receptor beta chains below, sequenced in a study of cytomegalovirus exposure and HLA in healthy donors. Primers included in the PCR were 60 Vbeta and 13 Jbeta primers. Only in-frame clones appear in the TCRdb table, and some are missing; sequencing was by immunoSEQ multiplex PCR. This table has about 190,000 clones, 82% appearing once. Sequenced sample: PBMCs. Receptors were obtained from a young woman in good health and CMV-seronegative.

The V and J genes are TRBV20-1 and TRBJ2-1; D ambiguous. The V end lost 4 bases, the J end lost 7 bases, and 8 bases lay between the germline ends. Germline CDR1 is DFQATT and CDR2 is SNEGSKA (reference sequence). The CDR3 spans 11 residues. The CDR3 DNA reads TGCAGTGCTACCCCCCAAAATGAGCAGTTCTTC. Its protein product is CSATPQNEQFF.

This clone was recorded only once. The rearrangement uses TRBV6-5 and TRBJ1-5; a weak D match, TRBD1 (5 bases). The V end was cut by 0 bases, the J end by 9 bases, with 12 bases between. CDR3 size: 14 residues. Looked up from germline, CDR1 is MNHEY and CDR2 is SVGAGI. The CDR3 nucleotides read TGTGCCAGCAGTTACTCCGCAGGTGGGGCGCCCCAGCATTTT. Protein product: CASSYSAGGAPQHF.

This chain links TRBV6-4 with TRBJ2-7; TRBD2 agrees at 11 bases. The CDR3 extends over 15 amino acids. Germline V gene lookup returns CDR1 MRHNA and CDR2 SNTAGT. Trimming at V came to 3 bases and at J to 0 bases, leaving 1 base not matched to a gene. DNA for the CDR3: TGTGCCAGCAGTGAGGGACTAGCGGACTCCTACGAGCAGTACTTC. Protein product: CASSEGLADSYEQYF.

The chain links TRBV30 to TRBJ1-1, with D tentatively TRBD1 (5 bases). Germline CDR1 reads GTSNPN; CDR2 reads SVGIG (reference sequence). The CDR3 consists of 12 residues. The CDR3 loop reads CAGGRGGTEAFF. The CDR3 coding sequence is TGTGCTGGGGGTCGGGGGGGCACTGAAGCTTTCTTT.

This sequence joins TRBV5-4 and TRBJ2-5, with D possibly matching TRBD2 (5 bases). V was pared by 1 base and J by 5 bases, with 15 bases between. The V gene's germline CDR1 is SGHNT and CDR2 YYREEE (reference sequence). The CDR3 has 15 amino acids. Written as DNA, the CDR3 is TGTGCCAGCAGCTTGTACCTGGCGGGTCGGGAGACCCAGTACTTC. Amino acid sequence: CASSLYLAGRETQYF.

In its sample, this clone was seen once. J is TRBJ2-7 and V is TRBV6-1; D perhaps matches TRBD2 (7 bases). CDR1 MNHNS and CDR2 SASEGT come from the germline V gene. The CDR3 runs to 15 residues. The germline V and J ends were trimmed by 8 bases and 7 bases, with 24 bases remaining between them. The CDR3 loop is CASRALGGGILEQYF. In DNA, the CDR3 is TGTGCCAGCCGGGCCCTTGGGGGGGGCATCCTGGAGCAGTACTTC.

The gene calls are TRBV19 and TRBJ1-5; D is unresolved. V lost 7 bases to trimming and J lost 0 bases, with 10 bases between them. The CDR3 length is 14 residues. Looked up from germline, CDR1 is LNHDA and CDR2 is SQIVND (reference sequence). The CDR3, as DNA: TGTGCCAGTATAGGGAGGTATAGCAATCAGCCCCAGCATTTT. Protein product: CASIGRYSNQPQHF.

The rearrangement links TRBV4-1 to TRBJ1-3; 7 nucleotides align to TRBD1. CDR3 size: 20 residues. Germline V gene lookup returns CDR1 MGHRA and CDR2 YSYEKL. V was pared by 4 bases and J by 0 bases, with 18 bases of the junction left unmatched. CDR3 bases: TGCGCCAGCAGCCCCCACCAAACAGGGGTTGAGCGCTACTCTGGAAACACCATATATTTT. Its protein product is CASSPHQTGVERYSGNTIYF.

This clone was observed a single time. The chain links TRBV7-9 to TRBJ2-7, with D possibly being TRBD2 (6 bases). The CDR3 sequence is 16 residues long. Germline V gene lookup returns CDR1 SEHNR and CDR2 FQNEAQ (reference sequence). V lost 0 bases and J 3 bases, leaving 15 bases between the germline ends. The CDR3 sequence: CASSLAGGPRGYEQYF. CDR3 coding DNA: TGTGCCAGCAGCTTAGCGGGGGGTCCGAGGGGCTACGAGCAGTACTTC.

This clone was seen just once. The J gene is TRBJ1-4, the V gene TRBV5-1; 7 bases are shared with TRBD1. The germline V gene encodes CDR1 SGHRS and CDR2 YFSETQ. J was trimmed by 4 bases and V by 4 bases; bases with no gene match: 10. This CDR3 spans 16 amino acids. This CDR3 reads CASSPPTWDSNEKLFF. CDR3 sequence (DNA): TGCGCCAGCAGCCCGCCCACCTGGGACAGTAATGAAAAACTGTTTTTT.

In the case of this clone: Other DNA sequences within the sample encode an identical CDR3. The CDR3 sequence is CASSYEARNEKLFF. The CDR3 DNA is TGTGCCAGCAGTTACGAGGCACGTAATGAAAAACTGTTTTTT. This chain connects TRBV6-5 to TRBJ1-4, with unresolved D. Trimming stripped 2 bases from V and 4 bases from J, with 8 bases between. The CDR3 runs 14 residues. Germline V lookup: CDR1 MNHEY, CDR2 SVGAGI.

Note on this clone: Other nucleotide sequences in the sample specify the same CDR3. V and J are TRBV28 and TRBJ2-7; D is possibly TRBD2 (7 bases). This CDR3 has 13 amino acids. Germline lookup yields CDR1 MDHEN and CDR2 SYDVKM. The V end lost 6 bases, the J end lost 3 bases, and 12 bases lay between the germline ends. CDR3 amino acids: CASRPRGGYEQYF. Written as DNA, the CDR3 is TGTGCCAGCAGACCTAGGGGGGGCTACGAGCAGTACTTC.

The genes are TRBV9 and TRBJ2-1; 10 positions match TRBD1. With 3 bases clipped from V and 2 bases from J, the junction kept 2 bases outside the gene matches. Germline lookup yields CDR1 SGDLS and CDR2 YYNGEE. This CDR3 has 15 amino acids. The CDR3 is CASSETGGPYNEQFF. The CDR3 bases are TGTGCCAGCAGCGAGACAGGGGGCCCCTACAATGAGCAGTTCTTC.

The chain recombines TRBV12-5 with TRBJ2-1; 7 bases align to TRBD2. The germline V gene encodes CDR1 LGHNT and CDR2 FRNRAP. The CDR3 length is 16 residues. The V segment lost 5 bases and the J segment 7 bases; nucleotides outside the gene matches: 14. Here the CDR3 reads CASGPDLGGAHNEQFF. For the CDR3, the DNA is TGTGCTAGTGGTCCCGACCTGGGAGGGGCGCATAATGAGCAGTTCTTC. The variable domain in full, with the rest retrieved from reference TRBV12-5 and TRBJ2-1, is DARVTQTPRHKVTEMGQEVTMRCQPILGHNTVFWYRQTMMQGLELLAYFRNRAPLDDSGMPKDRFSAEMPDATLATLKIQPSEPRDSAVYFCASGPDLGGAHNEQFFGPGTRLTVL.